The 19 T cell receptor beta chains below all came from one sample that was sequenced in a study of cytomegalovirus exposure and HLA in healthy donors. The study ran its PCR with 60 Vbeta and 13 Jbeta primers. Produced via immunoSEQ multiplex PCR; TCRdb's table is partial and in-frame only. The table includes around 140,000 clones, over 60% detected once. The specimen was PBMCs. The receptor source for this set is a male donor in good health and CMV-seropositive.

The chain has TRBV5-1 and TRBJ1-1; the D gene is possibly TRBD1 (5 bases). Germline V CDR1 and CDR2: SGHRS, YFSETQ. The CDR3 is 14 residues long. V was shortened by 4 bases and J by 10 bases, with 20 bases between the two germline ends. The CDR3 sequence is CASSDLRGGLGAFF. Here the CDR3 DNA reads TGCGCCAGCAGCGATTTAAGGGGAGGGTTGGGAGCTTTCTTT.

This clone qualifies as medium-sized. The rearrangement joins TRBV19 to TRBJ2-4, with 9 bases lining up with TRBD2. Germline V gene data show CDR1 as LNHDA and CDR2 as SQIVND (reference sequence). Trimming took 3 bases from V and 9 from J; bases not matched to a gene: 12. This CDR3 is built from 16 residues. DNA for the CDR3: TGTGCCAGTAGTATCTTCGAGACTAGCGGTGGTGTCATTCAGTACTTC. This gives the protein CASSIFETSGGVIQYF.

The rearrangement joins TRBV7-2 to TRBJ2-7; TRBD2 matches at 9 bases. CDR1 SGHTA and CDR2 FQGNSA come from the germline V gene. CDR3 length: 15 residues. V lost 5 bases to trimming and J lost 3 bases; unmatched junction nucleotides: 8. The CDR3 DNA reads TGTGCCAGCAGCCCGCGGCTAGCGGGAAACTACGAGCAGTACTTC. Protein: CASSPRLAGNYEQYF.

This rearrangement joins TRBV2 to TRBJ1-5, with D possibly matching TRBD1 (5 bases). The CDR3 is 17 residues long. Trimming stripped 3 bases from V and 5 bases from J, with 20 bases between. Germline assignment: CDR1 SNHLY and CDR2 FYNNEI. CDR3 amino acids: CASSDRVSSSSDQPQHF. The CDR3 DNA sequence: TGTGCCAGCAGTGACAGGGTCTCCTCTTCCTCGGATCAGCCCCAGCATTTT.

As concerns this clone: This sample includes further DNA sequences coding for the same CDR3. This chain uses TRBV5-1 with TRBJ2-1; D may be TRBD1 (6 bases). The germline V gene encodes CDR1 SGHRS and CDR2 YFSETQ. The CDR3 contains 13 residues. V was cut by 0 bases and J by 6 bases, with 7 bases left in between. The DNA for the CDR3 is TGCGCCAGCAGCTTGGACAGGGCCAATGAGCAGTTCTTC. As protein: CASSLDRANEQFF. Combining the CDR3 with reference TRBV5-1 and TRBJ2-1 gives the whole variable domain KAGVTQTPRYLIKTRGQQVTLSCSPISGHRSVSWYQQTPGQGLQFLFEYFSETQRNKGNFPGRFSGRQFSNSRSEMNVSTLELGDSALYLCASSLDRANEQFFGPGTRLTVL.

The rearrangement uses TRBV28 and TRBJ1-5; D unresolved. This CDR3 region has 14 residues. Germline CDR1 reads MDHEN; CDR2 reads SYDVKM. V dropped 2 bases and J dropped 0 bases, with 5 bases sitting between them. CDR3 coding DNA: TGTGCCAGCAGTTTAAGCTTTAGCAATCAGCCCCAGCATTTT. This sequence encodes CASSLSFSNQPQHF.

This rearrangement joins TRBV10-3 to TRBJ1-2, with TRBD1 as a possible D gene (6 bases). The V gene lost 6 bases and the J gene lost 0 bases, with 17 bases spanning the gap. Germline CDR1 and CDR2: ENHRY and SYGVKD. This CDR3 is built from 16 residues. CDR3 residues: CAISHKGTQANYGYTF. The CDR3 nucleotides are TGTGCCATCAGCCACAAAGGGACACAAGCTAACTATGGCTACACCTTC.

V usage is TRBV30 and J usage is TRBJ1-1, with D possibly TRBD1 on 6 matching bases. Deletions cut 2 bases from V and 7 bases from J, with 17 bases between. Germline V lookup: CDR1 GTSNPN, CDR2 SVGIG (reference sequence). The CDR3 spans 14 residues. In DNA form, the CDR3 reads TGTGCCTGGAGTTATGGGGCAGGGGCTGATGAAGCTTTCTTT. Protein: CAWSYGAGADEAFF.

The chain uses TRBV9 and TRBJ2-2; no clear D. The length of the CDR3 is 14 residues. Trimming removed 1 base from V and 0 bases from J, with 4 bases in between. The germline V gene has CDR1 SGDLS and CDR2 YYNGEE. CDR3 sequence reads: CASSVSTNTGELFF. In nucleotides, the CDR3 is TGTGCCAGCAGCGTATCCACGAACACCGGGGAGCTGTTTTTT.

This sequence joins TRBV6-1 and TRBJ1-6; TRBD1 might be the D (6 bases). This CDR3 is built from 13 residues. The germline V and J ends were trimmed by 3 bases and 9 bases, with 9 bases remaining between them. Germline lookup yields CDR1 MNHNS and CDR2 SASEGT. CDR3 DNA: TGTGCCAGCAGTGAGTACAGGGTTTCACCCCTCCACTTT. Protein sequence: CASSEYRVSPLHF.

This clone showed up just a few times. This rearrangement joins TRBV11-3 to TRBJ2-3; 7 bases match TRBD1. The CDR3 consists of 15 residues. From germline, CDR1 is SGHNT and CDR2 YENEEA. V dropped 4 bases and J dropped 0; count of bases not matched to a gene: 4. The CDR3 here is CASSSQGSSTDTQYF. As DNA, the CDR3 is TGTGCCAGCAGCTCACAGGGGTCTAGCACAGATACGCAGTATTTT.

The chain joins TRBV7-9 to TRBJ1-1; D is ambiguous. Germline V gene lookup returns CDR1 SEHNR and CDR2 FQNEAQ (reference sequence). The V and J ends lost 1 base and 3 bases respectively, with 12 bases between them. The CDR3 consists of 15 residues. The CDR3 loop reads CASSLVAASYTEAFF. CDR3 nucleotide sequence: TGTGCCAGCAGCTTAGTTGCGGCCTCCTACACTGAAGCTTTCTTT.

The J gene is TRBJ1-3, the V gene TRBV29-1; the D is unclear. V gave up 7 bases and J gave up 1 base, with 11 bases separating them. Looked up from germline, CDR1 is SQVTM and CDR2 is ANQGSEA. The length of the CDR3 is 13 residues. This chain's CDR3 is CSARGDSGNTIYF. CDR3 DNA sequence: TGCAGCGCCCGGGGTGATTCTGGAAACACCATATATTTT. The full variable domain, its missing parts supplied by reference TRBV29-1 and TRBJ1-3, is SAVISQKPSRDICQRGTSLTIQCQVDSQVTMMFWYRQQPGQSLTLIATANQGSEATYESGFVIDKFPISRPNLTFSTLTVSNMSPEDSSIYLCSARGDSGNTIYFGEGSWLTVV.

There are a few counts of this clone. This chain links TRBV7-9 with TRBJ2-2, with 7 bases that match TRBD1. The CDR3 runs 15 residues. CDR1 SEHNR and CDR2 FQNEAQ come from the germline V gene (reference sequence). V gave up 5 bases and J gave up 7 bases; unmatched junction bases: 10. The CDR3 region has the DNA TGTGCCAGCAGCCCGACAGGGAAATACTTCGGGGAGCTGTTTTTT. It specifies CASSPTGKYFGELFF.

The chain joins TRBV9 to TRBJ2-7; TRBD2 matches 8 bases. After removal of 0 bases from V and 3 bases from J, the junction contained 8 bases not matched to a gene. CDR3 length: 16 residues. CDR1 and CDR2 from the germline V gene are SGDLS and YYNGEE. CDR3 in DNA: TGTGCCAGCAGCGTAGCCCCACTAGCGGAGGGCTACGAGCAGTACTTC. Translation: CASSVAPLAEGYEQYF.

The chain employs TRBV5-1 and TRBJ2-2; D ambiguous. The CDR3 sequence is 14 residues long. Germline V gene lookup returns CDR1 SGHRS and CDR2 YFSETQ. Trimming left V 7 bases short and J 2 bases short, with 12 bases between. The CDR3 protein is CASRIKTNTGELFF. CDR3 DNA: TGCGCCAGCCGTATTAAGACAAACACCGGGGAGCTGTTTTTT.

This sequence joins TRBV4-1 and TRBJ2-3; 7 bases agree with TRBD2. J gave up 0 bases and V 2 bases, and 11 bases lay outside the gene matches. CDR1 is MGHRA and CDR2 is YSYEKL in the germline V gene. The CDR3 has 18 amino acids. The CDR3 sequence: CASSQYLSTSVSTDTQYF. The CDR3 region has the DNA TGCGCCAGCAGCCAATATTTGAGTACTAGCGTTAGCACAGATACGCAGTATTTT.

The chain's CDR3 is CASTSDRGQADTQYF. CDR3 bases: TGTGCCAGCACCTCGGACAGGGGGCAGGCAGATACGCAGTATTTT. This rearrangement joins TRBV2 to TRBJ2-3, with TRBD1 matching 11 bases. Germline CDR1 is SNHLY and CDR2 is FYNNEI. V lost 7 bases to trimming and J lost 4 bases; unmatched junction nucleotides: 7. The CDR3 runs to 15 residues.

V usage is TRBV10-3 and J usage is TRBJ2-7; 7 bases are shared with TRBD1. CDR1 and CDR2 from the germline V gene are ENHRY and SYGVKD. This CDR3 contains 12 residues. V gave up 6 bases and J gave up 3 bases; unmatched junction bases: 2. CDR3 sequence: CAISGTDYEQYF. The DNA for the CDR3 is TGTGCCATCAGCGGGACAGACTACGAGCAGTACTTC.